This T cell receptor (beta chain) was recorded in a study of T cells in Graves' hyperthyroidism and ophthalmopathy. The CDR3 contains 15 residues. Trimming took 6 bases from V and 2 from J, leaving 16 bases between them. Germline assignment: CDR1 MNHEY and CDR2 SVGEGT. From RNA transcripts, TCR beta CDR3 regions were amplified. The HTBI primer set was used in a first-round RT-PCR of the TCR CDR3. Via MiXCR, TCRdb re-called the multiplex PCR reads, giving one row per CDR3 protein. The sample holds approximately 330,000 distinct CDR3 sequences, around 13% seen once. Diagnoses rested on clinical symptoms, serum thyroxine and TRAb, thyroid ultrasound and orbital computed tomography. For this clonotype: What it binds is not known.

Study-level points and caveats: Within blood appeared most thyroid clonotypes that had expanded above 0.001. Before onset, ophthalmopathy was predicted by the model a median approximately 6.6 months earlier. By a 13 V-J model, ophthalmopathy was set apart from stable hyperthyroidism.

The chain combines TRBV6-2 or TRBV6-3 with TRBJ1-2, with D possibly TRBD1 on 5 matching bases. The receptor was derived from a woman aged 40 to 49 with Graves' ophthalmopathy. Sample: blood. The chain's CDR3 is CASRGGRGRNYGYTF. The CDR3 DNA reads TGTGCCAGCAGGGGGGGACGGGGTCGCAACTATGGCTACACCTTC.